This T cell receptor beta chain was found in a study of CD8+CD57+ T cells in acquired aplastic anemia. Notes on the study in general: Simpson's diversity of CD8+ cells was not significantly different in patients compared with controls. Around 30 was the count of CD8+ CDR3 sequences that patients shared with controls.

Genomic DNA constituted the template upon which TCR beta VDJ and CDR3 profiling was performed. MiXCR was run by TCRdb on the reads, yielding one entry per CDR3 protein. Of 130,000 or so distinct CDR3 sequences in the sample, about 50% are singletons; the top ten hold roughly 30%. This clonotype showed up many times. Its antigen is undetermined. V was pared by 5 bases and J by 9 bases, with 11 bases between. CDR3 length: 12 amino acids. Germline-derived CDR1 and CDR2 are SSHAT and FNYEAQ (reference sequence). All patients picked for sequencing had shown, by flow cytometry, an expansion of CD8+CD57+ cells.

The rearrangement links TRBV7-7 to TRBJ2-1; D is tentatively TRBD1 or TRBD2 (5 bases each). Sequenced material: sorted CD4+, CD8+, or CD8+CD57+ T cells (not recorded which) from PBMCs. This TCR came from a human donor with aplastic anemia. The CDR3 sequence is CASSPSGGEQFF. The CDR3 DNA sequence: TGTGCCAGCAGCCCAAGTGGGGGTGAGCAGTTCTTC. Supplemented by reference TRBV7-7 and TRBJ2-1, the full variable domain reads GAGVSQSPRYKVTKRGQDVTLRCDPISSHATLYWYQQALGQGPEFLTYFNYEAQPDKSGLPSDRFSAERPEGSISTLTIQRTEQRDSAMYRCASSPSGGEQFFGPGTRLTVL.